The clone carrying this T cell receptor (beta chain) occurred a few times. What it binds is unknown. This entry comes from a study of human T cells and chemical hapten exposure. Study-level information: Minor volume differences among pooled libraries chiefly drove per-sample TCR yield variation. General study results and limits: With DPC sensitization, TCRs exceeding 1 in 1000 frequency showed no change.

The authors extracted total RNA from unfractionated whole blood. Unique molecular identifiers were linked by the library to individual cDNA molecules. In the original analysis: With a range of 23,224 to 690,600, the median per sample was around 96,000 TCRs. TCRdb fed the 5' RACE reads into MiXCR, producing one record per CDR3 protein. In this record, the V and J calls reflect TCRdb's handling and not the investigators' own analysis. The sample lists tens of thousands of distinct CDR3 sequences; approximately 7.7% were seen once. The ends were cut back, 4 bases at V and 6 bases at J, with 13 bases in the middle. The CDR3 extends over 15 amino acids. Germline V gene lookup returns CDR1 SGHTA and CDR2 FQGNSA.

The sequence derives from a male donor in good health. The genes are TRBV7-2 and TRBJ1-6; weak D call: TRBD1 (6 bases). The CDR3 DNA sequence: TGTGCCAGCAGCTCGCTCCAGGGGTCTAATTCACCCCTCCACTTT. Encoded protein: CASSSLQGSNSPLHF.